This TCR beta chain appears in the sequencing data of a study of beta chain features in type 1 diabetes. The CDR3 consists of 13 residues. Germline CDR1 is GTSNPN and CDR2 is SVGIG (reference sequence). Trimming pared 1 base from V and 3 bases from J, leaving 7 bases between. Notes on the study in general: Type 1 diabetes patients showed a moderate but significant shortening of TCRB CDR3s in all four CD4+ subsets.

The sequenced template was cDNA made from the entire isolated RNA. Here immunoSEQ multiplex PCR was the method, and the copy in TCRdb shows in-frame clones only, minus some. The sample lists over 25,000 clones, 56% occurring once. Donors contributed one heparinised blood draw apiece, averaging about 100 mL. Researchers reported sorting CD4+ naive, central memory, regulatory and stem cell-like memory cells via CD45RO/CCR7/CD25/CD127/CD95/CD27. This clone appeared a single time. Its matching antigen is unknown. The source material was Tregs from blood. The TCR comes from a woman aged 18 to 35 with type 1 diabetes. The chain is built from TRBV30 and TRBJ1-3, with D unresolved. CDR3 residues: CAWSAGFGNTIYF. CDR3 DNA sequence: TGTGCCTGGAGTGCCGGGTTTGGAAACACCATATATTTT.